The 22 T cell receptor beta chains in this list originate from one sample, sequenced in a study of cytomegalovirus exposure and HLA in healthy donors. Sequencing used immunoSEQ multiplex PCR; TCRdb keeps in-frame clones, though not all of them. This table has around 250,000 clones, about 90% appearing once. The material sequenced was PBMCs. Receptor source: a woman aged 18-29 years in good health and CMV-seronegative.

V gene TRBV10-1 combines with J gene TRBJ2-2; the D is unclear. The CDR3 is 13 amino acids. CDR1 WNHNN and CDR2 SYGVQD come from the germline V gene (reference sequence). The V end was cut by 6 bases, the J end by 4 bases, with 9 bases between. CDR3 region: CASSTQITGELFF. The CDR3 nucleotides read TGCGCCAGCAGCACACAGATCACCGGGGAGCTGTTTTTT.

The chain uses TRBV4-2 and TRBJ2-1, with D possibly TRBD1 on 6 matching bases. The V end lost 0 bases, the J end lost 2 bases, and 8 bases lay between the germline ends. Germline CDR1 and CDR2: LGHNA and YNFKEQ. The length of the CDR3 is 15 residues. The CDR3 spells CASSQDRGPYNEQFF. The CDR3 coding sequence is TGTGCCAGCAGCCAAGACAGGGGTCCCTACAATGAGCAGTTCTTC.

The gene calls are TRBV2 and TRBJ1-1; D is perhaps TRBD1 (5 bases). The CDR3 contains 12 residues. Germline values: CDR1 SNHLY, CDR2 FYNNEI. V was clipped by 6 bases and J by 4 bases, with 9 bases between them. The CDR3: CASRGVGTEAFF. The CDR3 DNA sequence: TGTGCCAGCAGAGGGGTGGGCACTGAAGCTTTCTTT.

The chain employs TRBV6-1 and TRBJ2-6; D is uncertain. The length of the CDR3 is 17 residues. CDR1 and CDR2 (germline): MNHNS, SASEGT. The V end lost 2 bases, the J end lost 4 bases, and 15 bases lay between the germline ends. CDR3 bases: TGTGCCAGCAGTGAATCTGACACCCCTTCGGGGGCCAACGTCCTGACTTTC. It is translated as CASSESDTPSGANVLTF.

The rearrangement links TRBV7-6 to TRBJ2-5; D is perhaps TRBD2 (5 bases). Germline assignment: CDR1 SGHVS and CDR2 FNYEAQ. The CDR3 extends over 15 amino acids. V shed 3 bases and J shed 5 bases, with 16 bases lying between them. The chain's CDR3 is CASSFEGALGETQYF. As DNA, the CDR3 is TGTGCCAGCAGCTTCGAGGGTGCCTTGGGGGAGACCCAGTACTTC.

The chain has TRBV9 and TRBJ2-2; possibly TRBD1 for D (6 bases). The ends were cut back, 3 bases at V and 1 base at J, with 13 bases in the middle. CDR3 length: 16 amino acids. CDR1 and CDR2 (germline): SGDLS, YYNGEE. CDR3 region: CASSGRQALNTGELFF. The CDR3 region has the DNA TGTGCCAGCAGCGGCAGACAGGCTCTGAACACCGGGGAGCTGTTTTTT.

V usage is TRBV4-1 and J usage is TRBJ2-1, with TRBD1 matching over 10 bases. Germline values: CDR1 MGHRA, CDR2 YSYEKL. This CDR3 spans 16 amino acids. The J segment lost 4 bases and the V segment lost 8 bases, leaving 11 bases of the junction unmatched. The CDR3 bases are TGCGCCAGCTGCGAACCGGGACAGGGGCTTTACAATGAGCAGTTCTTC. Translation gives CASCEPGQGLYNEQFF.

The chain joins TRBV28 to TRBJ2-1, with 7 bases lining up with TRBD1. Germline V gene data show CDR1 as MDHEN and CDR2 as SYDVKM. V gave up 4 bases and J gave up 5 bases; unmatched junction bases: 5. The CDR3 spans 14 residues. CDR3 sequence (DNA): TGTGCCAGCAGTTACAGGGGATCCCACAATGAGCAGTTCTTC. It specifies CASSYRGSHNEQFF. The complete variable domain, with remaining parts taken from reference TRBV28 and TRBJ2-1, reads DVKVTQSSRYLVKRTGEKVFLECVQDMDHENMFWYRQDPGLGLRLIYFSYDVKMKEKGDIPEGYSVSREKKERFSLILESASTNQTSMYLCASSYRGSHNEQFFGPGTRLTVL.

This clone was seen only a few times. V usage is TRBV28 and J usage is TRBJ2-7, with TRBD1 matching over 9 bases. The CDR3 spans 15 residues. Germline V gene data show CDR1 as MDHEN and CDR2 as SYDVKM. V lost 6 bases to trimming and J lost 6 bases; unmatched junction nucleotides: 12. CDR3 amino acids: CASSPSGQGPSEQYF. CDR3 nucleotides: TGTGCCAGCAGCCCTTCGGGACAGGGCCCTTCCGAGCAGTACTTC.

This rearrangement joins TRBV28 to TRBJ1-6; perhaps TRBD1 as D (5 bases). Germline V gene sequence: CDR1 MDHEN, CDR2 SYDVKM. The CDR3 runs to 15 residues. Trimming shortened V by 6 bases and J by 8 bases, and 17 bases separated the two germline ends. As DNA, the CDR3 is TGTGCCAGCAGCATCATAACAGGCGCGGATTCACCCCTCCACTTT. Translating gives CASSIITGADSPLHF.

The chain couples TRBV9 to TRBJ2-6, with D possibly matching TRBD1 (5 bases). CDR3 size: 15 residues. With 3 bases removed from V and 3 bases from J, the gap between germline ends came to 10 bases. The germline V gene encodes CDR1 SGDLS and CDR2 YYNGEE. The CDR3, as DNA: TGTGCCAGCAGCGGGGGCGGTGTTGGGGCCAACGTCCTGACTTTC. Translated, it gives CASSGGGVGANVLTF.

The V gene is TRBV28, the J gene TRBJ2-7; TRBD1 is a possible D gene (7 bases). The germline CDR1 and CDR2 sequences are MDHEN and SYDVKM. With 5 bases removed from V and 4 bases from J, the gap between germline ends came to 18 bases. The CDR3 totals 15 residues. CDR3 bases: TGTGCCAGCAGTACCCCAGGGGGGATGTCATACGAGCAGTACTTC. Amino acid sequence: CASSTPGGMSYEQYF.

The V and J genes are TRBV2 and TRBJ2-3; D remains ambiguous. The CDR3 is 14 amino acids. Trimming left V 4 bases short and J 2 bases short, with 10 bases between. Germline loops: CDR1 SNHLY, CDR2 FYNNEI. CDR3 protein: CASSVARSTDTQYF. CDR3 in DNA: TGTGCCAGCAGTGTGGCGCGGTCCACAGATACGCAGTATTTT. Drawing the rest from reference TRBV2 and TRBJ2-3, the complete variable domain is EPEVTQTPSHQVTQMGQEVILRCVPISNHLYFYWYRQILGQKVEFLVSFYNNEISEKSEIFDDQFSVERPDGSNFTLKIRSTKLEDSAMYFCASSVARSTDTQYFGPGTRLTVL.

This chain connects TRBV9 to TRBJ1-1, with 9 bases that match TRBD1. The CDR3 extends over 14 amino acids. CDR1 SGDLS and CDR2 YYNGEE come from the germline V gene. V lost 4 bases and J lost 7; bases outside the gene matches: 8. In DNA, the CDR3 is TGTGCCAGCAGCATAGGACAGGGGCTCTATGAAGCTTTCTTT. This gives the protein CASSIGQGLYEAFF.

The rearrangement links TRBV29-1 to TRBJ2-3, with TRBD2 matching over 8 bases. The J segment lost 2 bases and the V segment lost 5 bases, leaving 6 bases of the junction unmatched. The CDR3 runs 14 residues. From germline, CDR1 is SQVTM and CDR2 ANQGSEA. The CDR3 protein is CSVNGLANTDTQYF. The CDR3 DNA reads as TGCAGCGTTAACGGACTAGCCAACACAGATACGCAGTATTTT.

This sequence joins TRBV6-1 and TRBJ2-5, with D hard to call. This CDR3 has 16 amino acids. Germline V gene sequence: CDR1 MNHNS, CDR2 SASEGT. The V end was cut by 1 base, the J end by 0 bases, with 12 bases between. CDR3 region: CASSEGGNLYQETQYF. CDR3 DNA: TGTGCCAGCAGTGAAGGTGGCAACCTGTACCAAGAGACCCAGTACTTC.

The chain carries TRBV6-1 and TRBJ2-1; 8 nucleotides align to TRBD1. V was clipped by 4 bases and J by 8 bases; unmatched bases: 4. Germline CDR1 reads MNHNS; CDR2 reads SASEGT. The CDR3 covers 13 residues. The CDR3 nucleotides are TGTGCCAGCAGTGTAGACAGGGGCCATGAGCAGTTCTTC. Translating it yields CASSVDRGHEQFF.

The chain couples TRBV4-2 to TRBJ2-7; TRBD2 aligns across 9 bases. There are 20 residues in the CDR3. The V gene end was trimmed by 3 bases and the J gene end by 0 bases; junction bases not matched to a gene: 18. Germline CDR1 reads LGHNA; CDR2 reads YNFKEQ. CDR3 in amino acids: CASSHDRKTSGSLPSYEQYV. CDR3 nucleotides: TGTGCCAGCAGCCATGACCGAAAGACTAGCGGATCCCTACCCTCCTACGAGCAGTACGTC.

This clone was observed a single time. This chain's CDR3 is CASSPQFGYTF. The CDR3 DNA is TGTGCCAGCAGCCCACAGTTTGGCTACACCTTC. The chain combines TRBV7-9 with TRBJ1-2; D remains ambiguous. The CDR3 is made up of 11 amino acids. Trimming took off 5 bases at V and 7 bases at J, with 8 bases between the two ends. CDR1 and CDR2 (germline): SEHNR, FQNEAQ (reference sequence).

J is TRBJ2-1 and V is TRBV9, with 8 bases aligning to TRBD1. This CDR3 comprises 15 residues. Looked up from germline, CDR1 is SGDLS and CDR2 is YYNGEE. The V segment lost 2 bases and the J segment 5 bases; nucleotides outside the gene matches: 6. The DNA of the CDR3 is TGTGCCAGCAGCGTCGCGGGACAGGACGACAATGAGCAGTTCTTC. Protein: CASSVAGQDDNEQFF. Variable domain in full (rest from reference TRBV9 and TRBJ2-1): DSGVTQTPKHLITATGQRVTLRCSPRSGDLSVYWYQQSLDQGLQFLIQYYNGEERAKGNILERFSAQQFPDLHSELNLSSLELGDSALYFCASSVAGQDDNEQFFGPGTRLTVL.

V gene TRBV19 combines with J gene TRBJ2-1; weak D call: TRBD1 (6 bases). The CDR3 is 15 residues long. Per the germline V gene, CDR1 is LNHDA and CDR2 is SQIVND (reference sequence). Trimming removed 2 bases at V and 7 bases at J, with 15 bases between. This CDR3 is CASSIYGRGKNEQFF. CDR3 DNA: TGTGCCAGTAGTATATACGGCAGGGGTAAGAATGAGCAGTTCTTC.

V and J are TRBV6-6 and TRBJ2-5, with TRBD1 matching over 7 bases. CDR3 length equals 15 residues. In germline, CDR1 is MNHNY, CDR2 SVGAGI (reference sequence). V trimming: 6 bases; J trimming: 1 base; junction bases outside the gene matches: 8. The CDR3 region is CASRTKRDSQETQYF. The CDR3 nucleotides are TGTGCCAGCAGAACTAAACGGGACAGCCAAGAGACCCAGTACTTC.